The 30 T cell receptor beta chains reported below all come from one sample, sequenced in a study of control samples from healthy donors and cancer patients. Assay used: immunoSEQ multiplex PCR; TCRdb lists only in-frame clones, some missing. The repertoire includes approximately 110,000 clones, 75% to 95% of them detected once, and roughly 4.5% sits in the top ten. The specimen was blood. These receptors were taken from a human donor in good health. The donor label of this sample is uncertain.

The rearrangement links TRBV28 to TRBJ1-5, with 7 bases lining up with TRBD1. Per germline, CDR1 MDHEN and CDR2 SYDVKM. V shed 0 bases, J shed 4 bases, and the junction held 3 bases outside the gene matches. The length of the CDR3 is 15 residues. The CDR3 here is CASSLWKQGNQPQHF. CDR3 sequence (DNA): TGTGCCAGCAGTTTATGGAAACAGGGGAATCAGCCCCAGCATTTT.

The J gene is TRBJ1-2, the V gene TRBV6-5; D not certain. The germline V gene encodes CDR1 MNHEY and CDR2 SVGAGI. CDR3 length: 14 residues. The ends were cut back, 5 bases at V and 0 bases at J, with 10 bases in the middle. CDR3 amino acids: CASSIRRSNYGYTF. As DNA, the CDR3 is TGTGCCAGCAGTATCCGACGGTCTAACTATGGCTACACCTTC.

The CDR3 protein is CASSEVLGGYGYTF. CDR3 DNA: TGTGCCAGCAGTGAAGTGTTAGGGGGCTATGGCTACACCTTC. This chain connects TRBV2 to TRBJ1-2; a weak D match, TRBD1 (6 bases). Germline CDR1 and CDR2: SNHLY and FYNNEI. Trimming shortened V by 1 base and J by 4 bases, and 10 bases separated the two germline ends. The CDR3 covers 14 residues.

The rearrangement uses TRBV30 and TRBJ2-5; D unresolved. CDR1 and CDR2 from the germline V gene are GTSNPN and SVGIG (reference sequence). V dropped 0 bases and J dropped 2 bases, with 10 bases sitting between them. The CDR3 consists of 14 residues. CDR3 bases: TGTGCCTGGAGTGTAGGACCGCCACAAGAGACCCAGTACTTC. This gives the protein CAWSVGPPQETQYF.

The CDR3 DNA is TGTGCCAGCAGCTTAGGACAGGCCAACACAAAAGAGACCCAGTACTTC. Amino acid sequence: CASSLGQANTKETQYF. The V and J genes are TRBV7-8 and TRBJ2-5; perhaps TRBD1 as D (6 bases). The CDR3 loop spans 16 amino acids. Germline CDR1 SGHVS, CDR2 FQNEAQ. The ends were cut back, 1 base at V and 3 bases at J, with 15 bases in the middle.

This rearrangement joins TRBV27 to TRBJ2-2; no reliable D call. The germline V gene has CDR1 MNHEY and CDR2 SMNVEV (reference sequence). The CDR3 extends over 17 amino acids. Between the trimmed V and J ends, which lost 4 bases and 1 base, there was a span of 16 bases. The DNA for the CDR3 is TGTGCCAGCAGTTGGGGTCGGGCAAGGAGGAACACCGGGGAGCTGTTTTTT. Protein: CASSWGRARRNTGELFF.

The V and J genes are TRBV4-1 and TRBJ1-1, with D perhaps TRBD1 (5 bases). The CDR3 loop spans 13 amino acids. CDR1 is MGHRA and CDR2 is YSYEKL in the germline V gene. Trimming stripped 4 bases from V and 4 bases from J, with 10 bases between. The CDR3 sequence is CASSPTGATEAFF. The CDR3 DNA is TGCGCCAGCAGCCCGACCGGGGCCACTGAAGCTTTCTTT.

The rearrangement joins TRBV5-1 to TRBJ2-6; D is possibly TRBD1 (6 bases). The CDR3 spans 18 residues. V was pared by 1 base and J by 1 base, with 15 bases between. Germline V lookup: CDR1 SGHRS, CDR2 YFSETQ. The CDR3 bases are TGCGCCAGCAGCTTGTCAGGGGACGTCGGATCTGGGGCCAACGTCCTGACTTTC. It specifies CASSLSGDVGSGANVLTF.

The J gene is TRBJ2-7, the V gene TRBV30; D uncertain. The CDR3 extends over 12 amino acids. Germline CDR1 GTSNPN, CDR2 SVGIG (reference sequence). V was pared by 0 bases and J by 7 bases, with 10 bases between. CDR3 protein: CAWSVREGEQYF. The CDR3, as DNA: TGTGCCTGGAGTGTAAGGGAAGGTGAGCAGTACTTC.

This sequence joins TRBV28 and TRBJ1-1; no clear D. Germline CDR1 reads MDHEN; CDR2 reads SYDVKM. The CDR3 sequence is 15 residues long. Trimming removed 1 base from V and 2 bases from J, with 11 bases in between. The CDR3 protein is CASSLSSLGNTEAFF. CDR3 in DNA: TGTGCCAGCAGTTTATCGTCCCTTGGAAACACTGAAGCTTTCTTT.

The rearrangement joins TRBV3-1 (or the pseudogene TRBV3-2) to TRBJ1-1; a weak D match, TRBD1 (5 bases). Deletions cut 3 bases from V and 1 base from J, with 9 bases between. This CDR3 comprises 14 residues. Germline V lookup: CDR1 LGHDT, CDR2 YNNKEL (reference sequence). The CDR3, as DNA: TGTGCCAGCAGCCACCTGACAGCGAACACTGAAGCTTTCTTT. Translation gives CASSHLTANTEAFF.

The chain has TRBV30 and TRBJ2-5; D not certain. The CDR3 totals 11 residues. V was clipped by 1 base and J by 2 bases, with 2 bases between them. CDR1 is GTSNPN, CDR2 SVGIG, per germline (reference sequence). Here the CDR3 DNA reads TGTGCCTGGAGTGCTCAAGAGACCCAGTACTTC. Amino acids: CAWSAQETQYF.

The CDR3 DNA reads as TGCGCCAGCGAAGAAGCCGGGGAGCTGTTTTTT. This gives the protein CASEEAGELFF. The chain links TRBV5-1 to TRBJ2-2, with D unresolved. This CDR3 has 11 residues. Trimming stripped 7 bases from V and 6 bases from J, with 7 bases between. Germline loops: CDR1 SGHRS, CDR2 YFSETQ.

CDR3 bases: TGTGCCAGCAGCATGGTGGCTAGCGGGGGTACCACCTACAATGAGCAGTTCTTC. The encoded protein is CASSMVASGGTTYNEQFF. The chain joins TRBV21-1 to TRBJ2-1; the D call TRBD2 from the table was never checked on the DNA. TRBV21-1 corresponds to a pseudogene. This CDR3 spans 18 amino acids.

The V call is TRBV5-1, the J call TRBJ2-1; D not certain. The CDR3 totals 12 residues. V dropped 2 bases and J dropped 3 bases, with 3 bases sitting between them. Germline V CDR1 and CDR2: SGHRS, YFSETQ. The CDR3 is CASSFGYNEQFF. DNA of the CDR3: TGCGCCAGCAGCTTCGGCTACAATGAGCAGTTCTTC.

The chain carries TRBV5-1 and TRBJ2-1; possible D gene TRBD1, 6 bases. V was clipped by 0 bases and J by 5 bases, with 9 bases between them. Germline-derived CDR1 and CDR2 are SGHRS and YFSETQ. The CDR3 is 14 residues long. This chain's CDR3 is CASSLDRVNNEQFF. The CDR3 DNA is TGCGCCAGCAGCTTGGACAGGGTCAACAATGAGCAGTTCTTC.

The chain recombines TRBV30 with TRBJ2-5, with 7 nucleotides matching TRBD1. The CDR3 spans 15 residues. V dropped 4 bases and J dropped 4; count of bases not matched to a gene: 12. Germline V CDR1 and CDR2: GTSNPN, SVGIG (reference sequence). In nucleotides, the CDR3 is TGTGCCTGGAACTCCGGGACAGCTGGGGGAGAGACCCAGTACTTC. It is translated as CAWNSGTAGGETQYF.

This chain joins TRBV19 and TRBJ1-1; 7 bases are a match to TRBD1. The J segment lost 6 bases and the V segment lost 5 bases, leaving 6 bases of the junction unmatched. The length of the CDR3 is 13 residues. CDR1 and CDR2 (germline): LNHDA, SQIVND (reference sequence). CDR3 DNA: TGTGCCAGTAGTGCGCAACAGGGGTCTGAAGCTTTCTTT. Its translation is CASSAQQGSEAFF. The whole variable domain, remainder taken from reference TRBV19 and TRBJ1-1, is DGGITQSPKYLFRKEGQNVTLSCEQNLNHDAMYWYRQDPGQGLRLIYYSQIVNDFQKGDIAEGYSVSREKKESFPLTVTSAQKNPTAFYLCASSAQQGSEAFFGQGTRLTVV.

The chain links TRBV10-3 to TRBJ1-6, with 7 bases that match TRBD1. CDR3 length: 15 residues. With 2 bases clipped from V and 2 bases from J, the junction kept 0 bases outside the gene matches. The germline gives CDR1 ENHRY, CDR2 SYGVKD. CDR3 DNA: TGTGCCATCAGTGAGCAGGGGGCCTATAATTCACCCCTCCACTTT. This codes for CAISEQGAYNSPLHF.

The rearrangement joins TRBV2 to TRBJ2-2; D is uncertain. The CDR3 covers 14 residues. Looked up from germline, CDR1 is SNHLY and CDR2 is FYNNEI. Trimming stripped 8 bases from V and 7 bases from J, with 17 bases between. CDR3 residues: CASGMGLSGGELFF. CDR3 coding DNA: TGTGCCAGCGGGATGGGCCTTTCGGGCGGGGAGCTGTTTTTT.

This chain links TRBV12-1 with TRBJ1-1. TRBV12-1 is labeled a pseudogene. The CDR3 spans 13 residues. CDR3 nucleotide sequence: TGTGCCAGCAGCTTACATGGGGACACTGAAGCTTTCTTT. Translated: CASSLHGDTEAFF.

This chain links TRBV18 with TRBJ2-2; D remains unclear. Germline V gene data show CDR1 as KGHSH and CDR2 as LQKENI. This CDR3 region has 16 residues. Between the trimmed V and J ends, which lost 3 bases and 8 bases, there was a span of 19 bases. The CDR3 nucleotides read TGTGCCAGCTCACCTCGGCAGGCCCCCACGGGTGGGGAGCTGTTTTTT. Translating gives CASSPRQAPTGGELFF. Drawing the rest from reference TRBV18 and TRBJ2-2, the complete variable domain is NAGVMQNPRHLVRRRGQEARLRCSPMKGHSHVYWYRQLPEEGLKFMVYLQKENIIDESGMPKERFSAEFPKEGPSILRIQQVVRGDSAAYFCASSPRQAPTGGELFFGEGSRLTVL.

This clone was seen once. The chain is built from TRBV4-1 and TRBJ1-4; weak D call: TRBD1 (5 bases). The CDR3 is made up of 15 amino acids. V was trimmed by 3 bases and J by 4 bases, leaving 12 bases between them. In germline, CDR1 is MGHRA, CDR2 YSYEKL. In DNA, the CDR3 is TGCGCCAGCAGCCACGGAGACAGAGATAATGAAAAACTGTTTTTT. Translated, it gives CASSHGDRDNEKLFF.

This clone was observed a handful of times. The chain uses TRBV7-9 and TRBJ1-6; D unclear. V lost 5 bases, J lost 10 bases, and 9 bases lay in between. Germline CDR1 SEHNR, CDR2 FQNEAQ (reference sequence). This CDR3 has 12 residues. The CDR3 loop is CASSQVMSPLHF. The CDR3 DNA follows: TGTGCCAGCAGCCAAGTTATGTCACCCCTCCACTTT.

The V and J genes are TRBV7-3 and TRBJ2-1; D unresolved. Germline CDR1 is SGHTA and CDR2 is FQGTGA. The CDR3 is made up of 14 amino acids. Trimming shortened V by 2 bases and J by 8 bases, and 13 bases separated the two germline ends. Written as DNA, the CDR3 is TGTGCCAGCAGCTTAGACGGGCCTCTCGATGAGCAGTTCTTC. Translated: CASSLDGPLDEQFF. The complete variable domain, with remaining parts taken from reference TRBV7-3 and TRBJ2-1, reads GAGVSQTPSNKVTEKGKYVELRCDPISGHTALYWYRQSLGQGPEFLIYFQGTGAADDSGLPNDRFFAVRPEGSVSTLKIQRTERGDSAVYLCASSLDGPLDEQFFGPGTRLTVL.

The CDR3 coding sequence is TGTGCCAGCAGCCTCTGGGGGGCTGAAGCTTTCTTT. As protein: CASSLWGAEAFF. The genes are TRBV6-2 or TRBV6-3 and TRBJ1-1; a possible D gene is TRBD1 (5 bases). V lost 6 bases, J lost 6 bases, and 11 bases lay in between. This CDR3 is built from 12 residues. Germline assignment: CDR1 MNHEY and CDR2 SVGEGT.

The V and J genes are TRBV28 and TRBJ1-1; D call uncertain. The CDR3 contains 12 residues. The ends were cut back, 10 bases at V and 6 bases at J, with 15 bases in the middle. Germline CDR1 and CDR2: MDHEN and SYDVKM. The CDR3 DNA reads as TGTGCCACCCGCCGCGGTCTCTCTGAAGCTTTCTTT. It specifies CATRRGLSEAFF.

This chain's CDR3 is CASTPDLGTEAFF. CDR3 in DNA: TGTGCCAGCACCCCAGATTTAGGCACTGAAGCTTTCTTT. This chain joins TRBV6-5 and TRBJ1-1; D unresolved. Trimming stripped 7 bases from V and 4 bases from J, with 13 bases between. The V gene's germline CDR1 is MNHEY and CDR2 SVGAGI. The length of the CDR3 is 13 residues.

The CDR3 nucleotides read TGCGCCAGCAGCTCTACCCCGAACACTGAAGCTTTCTTT. This translates into CASSSTPNTEAFF. The chain employs TRBV5-1 and TRBJ1-1, with D uncertain. Between the trimmed V and J ends, which lost 3 bases and 1 base, there was a span of 7 bases. Germline V gene sequence: CDR1 SGHRS, CDR2 YFSETQ. The length of the CDR3 is 13 residues.

This clone was detected only a few times. The chain is built from TRBV6-5 and TRBJ1-1; perhaps TRBD1 as D (5 bases). This CDR3 has 13 residues. Trimming took 2 bases from V and 4 from J, leaving 8 bases between them. Per the germline V gene, CDR1 is MNHEY and CDR2 is SVGAGI. The CDR3 is CASSYRGTTEAFF. For the CDR3, the DNA is TGTGCCAGCAGTTACCGGGGGACCACTGAAGCTTTCTTT.